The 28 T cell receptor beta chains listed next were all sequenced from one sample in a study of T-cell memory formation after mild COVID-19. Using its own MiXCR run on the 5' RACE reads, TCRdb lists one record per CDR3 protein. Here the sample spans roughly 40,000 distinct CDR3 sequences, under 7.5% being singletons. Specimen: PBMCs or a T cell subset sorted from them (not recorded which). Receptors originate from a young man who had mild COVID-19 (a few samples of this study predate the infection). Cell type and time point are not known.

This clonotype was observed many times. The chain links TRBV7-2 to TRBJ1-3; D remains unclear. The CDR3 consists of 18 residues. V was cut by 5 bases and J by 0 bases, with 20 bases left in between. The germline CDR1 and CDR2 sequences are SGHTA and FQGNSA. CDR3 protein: CASSRALASPSSGNTIYF. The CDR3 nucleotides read TGTGCCAGCAGCCGGGCCCTAGCGTCGCCGTCCTCTGGAAACACCATATATTTT.

CDR3: CASSQDPFSNQPQHF. The CDR3 DNA follows: TGCGCCAGCAGCCAAGACCCCTTTAGCAATCAGCCCCAGCATTTT. The chain uses TRBV4-3 and TRBJ1-5; D ambiguous. V was cut by 0 bases and J by 0 bases, with 6 bases left in between. This CDR3 comprises 15 residues. Germline loops: CDR1 LGHNA, CDR2 YSLEER.

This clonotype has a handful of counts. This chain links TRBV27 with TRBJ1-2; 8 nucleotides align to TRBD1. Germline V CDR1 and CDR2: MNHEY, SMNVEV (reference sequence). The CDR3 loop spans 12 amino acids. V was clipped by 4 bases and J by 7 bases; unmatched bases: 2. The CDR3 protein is CASSSQGAGYTF. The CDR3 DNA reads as TGTGCCAGCAGTTCGCAGGGGGCTGGCTACACCTTC.

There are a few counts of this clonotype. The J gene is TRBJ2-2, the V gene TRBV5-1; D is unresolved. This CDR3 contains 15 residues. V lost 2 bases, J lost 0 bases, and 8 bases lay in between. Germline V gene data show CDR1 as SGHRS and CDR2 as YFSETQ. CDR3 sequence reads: CASSFNPANTGELFF. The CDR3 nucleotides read TGCGCCAGCAGCTTTAACCCGGCGAACACCGGGGAGCTGTTTTTT.

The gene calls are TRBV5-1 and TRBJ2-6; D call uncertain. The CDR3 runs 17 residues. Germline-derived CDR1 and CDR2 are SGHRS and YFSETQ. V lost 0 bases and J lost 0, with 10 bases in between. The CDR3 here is CASSLGSLSSGANVLTF. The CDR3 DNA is TGCGCCAGCAGCTTGGGCTCCCTTAGCTCTGGGGCCAACGTCCTGACTTTC.

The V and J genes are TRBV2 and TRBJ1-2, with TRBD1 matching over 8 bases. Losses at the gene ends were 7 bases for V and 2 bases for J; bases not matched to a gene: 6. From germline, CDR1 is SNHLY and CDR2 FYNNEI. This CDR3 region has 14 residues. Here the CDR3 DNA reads TGTGCCAGCACCCAGGACAGGGAGAACTATGGCTACACCTTC. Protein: CASTQDRENYGYTF.

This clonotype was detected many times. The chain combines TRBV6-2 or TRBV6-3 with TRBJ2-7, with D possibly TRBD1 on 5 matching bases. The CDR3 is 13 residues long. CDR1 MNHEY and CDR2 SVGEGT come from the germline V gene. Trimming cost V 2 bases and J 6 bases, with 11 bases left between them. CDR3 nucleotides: TGTGCCAGCAGTTACGGGGCTGACAGCGAGCAGTACGTC. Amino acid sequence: CASSYGADSEQYV.

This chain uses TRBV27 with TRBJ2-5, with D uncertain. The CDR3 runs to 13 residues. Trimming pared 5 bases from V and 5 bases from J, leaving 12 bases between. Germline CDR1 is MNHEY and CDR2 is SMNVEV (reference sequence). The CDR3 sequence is CASSGSFGETQYF. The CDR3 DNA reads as TGTGCCAGCAGTGGTTCCTTCGGGGAGACCCAGTACTTC.

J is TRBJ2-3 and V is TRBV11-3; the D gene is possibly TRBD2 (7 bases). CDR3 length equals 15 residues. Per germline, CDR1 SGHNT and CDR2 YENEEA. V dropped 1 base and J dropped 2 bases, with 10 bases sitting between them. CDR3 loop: CASSLGGGHTDTQYF. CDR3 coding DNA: TGTGCCAGCAGCTTAGGGGGGGGGCACACAGATACGCAGTATTTT.

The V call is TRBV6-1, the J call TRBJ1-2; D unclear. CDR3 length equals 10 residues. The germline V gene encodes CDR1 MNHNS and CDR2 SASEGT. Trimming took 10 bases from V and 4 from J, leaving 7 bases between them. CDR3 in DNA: TGTGCCACGACCGCCTATGGCTACACCTTC. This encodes CATTAYGYTF.

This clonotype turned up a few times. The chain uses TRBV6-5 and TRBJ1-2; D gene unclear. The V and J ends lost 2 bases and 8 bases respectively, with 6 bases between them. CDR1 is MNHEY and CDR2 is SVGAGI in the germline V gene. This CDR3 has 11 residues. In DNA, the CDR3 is TGTGCCAGCAGTTACCGAGGGGGCTACACCTTC. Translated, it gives CASSYRGGYTF.

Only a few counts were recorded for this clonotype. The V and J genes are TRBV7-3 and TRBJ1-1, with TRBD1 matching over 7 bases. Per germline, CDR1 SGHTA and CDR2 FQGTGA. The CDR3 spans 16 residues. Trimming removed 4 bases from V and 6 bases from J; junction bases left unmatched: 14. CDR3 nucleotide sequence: TGTGCCAGCAGCTCGTCCCCCACTCGACAGGGCTCTGAAGCTTTCTTT. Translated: CASSSSPTRQGSEAFF.

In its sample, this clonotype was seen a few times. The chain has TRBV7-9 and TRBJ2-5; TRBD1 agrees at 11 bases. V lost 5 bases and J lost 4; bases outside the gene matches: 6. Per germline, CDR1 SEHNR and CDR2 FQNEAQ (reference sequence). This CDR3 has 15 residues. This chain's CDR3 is CASSTGTGGRETQYF. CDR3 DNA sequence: TGTGCCAGCAGCACCGGGACAGGGGGACGAGAGACCCAGTACTTC.

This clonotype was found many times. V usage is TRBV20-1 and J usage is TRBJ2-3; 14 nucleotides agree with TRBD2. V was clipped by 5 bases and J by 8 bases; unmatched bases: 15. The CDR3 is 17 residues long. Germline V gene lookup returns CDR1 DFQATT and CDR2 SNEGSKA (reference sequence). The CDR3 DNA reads TGCAGTGCTCACAATCCCGGGACTAGCGGGGGTTTTGGTACGCAGTATTTT. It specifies CSAHNPGTSGGFGTQYF.

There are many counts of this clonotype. The CDR3 protein is CASSQTYRGALETQYF. CDR3 coding DNA: TGTGCCAGCAGCCAAACGTATCGGGGGGCATTAGAGACCCAGTACTTC. V and J are TRBV7-2 and TRBJ2-5, with D perhaps TRBD2 (7 bases). The CDR3 runs 16 residues. Trimming removed 5 bases from V and 4 bases from J, with 20 bases in between. Looked up from germline, CDR1 is SGHTA and CDR2 is FQGNSA.

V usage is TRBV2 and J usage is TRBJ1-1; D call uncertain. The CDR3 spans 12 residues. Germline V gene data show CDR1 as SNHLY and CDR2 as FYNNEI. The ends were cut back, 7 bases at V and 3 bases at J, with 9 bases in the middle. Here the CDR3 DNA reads TGTGCCAGCACTGGAGAGTACACTGAAGCTTTCTTT. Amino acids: CASTGEYTEAFF. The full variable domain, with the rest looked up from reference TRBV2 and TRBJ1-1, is EPEVTQTPSHQVTQMGQEVILRCVPISNHLYFYWYRQILGQKVEFLVSFYNNEISEKSEIFDDQFSVERPDGSNFTLKIRSTKLEDSAMYFCASTGEYTEAFFGQGTRLTVV.

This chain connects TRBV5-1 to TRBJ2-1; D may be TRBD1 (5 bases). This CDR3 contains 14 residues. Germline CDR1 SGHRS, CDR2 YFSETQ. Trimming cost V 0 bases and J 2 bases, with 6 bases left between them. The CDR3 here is CASSLEGTYNEQFF. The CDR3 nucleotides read TGCGCCAGCAGCTTGGAGGGGACCTACAATGAGCAGTTCTTC.

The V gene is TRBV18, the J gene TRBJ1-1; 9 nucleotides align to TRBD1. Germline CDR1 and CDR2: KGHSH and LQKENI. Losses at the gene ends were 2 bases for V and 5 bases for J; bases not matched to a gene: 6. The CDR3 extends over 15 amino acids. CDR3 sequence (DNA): TGTGCCAGCTCACCAAGACAGGGGGGCTTTACTGAAGCTTTCTTT. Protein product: CASSPRQGGFTEAFF.

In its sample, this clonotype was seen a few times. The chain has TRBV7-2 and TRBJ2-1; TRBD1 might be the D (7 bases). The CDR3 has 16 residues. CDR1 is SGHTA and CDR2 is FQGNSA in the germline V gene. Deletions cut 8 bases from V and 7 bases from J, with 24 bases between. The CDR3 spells CASGLRTATGRNEQFF. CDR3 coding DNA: TGTGCCAGCGGACTACGAACAGCGACAGGGAGGAATGAGCAGTTCTTC. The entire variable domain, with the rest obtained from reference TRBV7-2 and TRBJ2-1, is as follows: GAGVSQSPSNKVTEKGKDVELRCDPISGHTALYWYRQSLGQGLEFLIYFQGNSAPDKSGLPSDRFSAERTGGSVSTLTIQRTQQEDSAVYLCASGLRTATGRNEQFFGPGTRLTVL.

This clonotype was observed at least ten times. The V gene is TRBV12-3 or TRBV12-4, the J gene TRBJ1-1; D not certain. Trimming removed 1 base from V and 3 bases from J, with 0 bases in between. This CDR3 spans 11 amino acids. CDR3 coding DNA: TGTGCCAGCAGTTTAGACACTGAAGCTTTCTTT. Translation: CASSLDTEAFF.

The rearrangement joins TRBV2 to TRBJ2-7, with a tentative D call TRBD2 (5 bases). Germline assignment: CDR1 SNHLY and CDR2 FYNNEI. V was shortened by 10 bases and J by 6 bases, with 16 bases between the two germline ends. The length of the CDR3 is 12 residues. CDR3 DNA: TGTGCCAATCTGCGGGCCCTCGCCGAGCAGTACTTC. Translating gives CANLRALAEQYF.

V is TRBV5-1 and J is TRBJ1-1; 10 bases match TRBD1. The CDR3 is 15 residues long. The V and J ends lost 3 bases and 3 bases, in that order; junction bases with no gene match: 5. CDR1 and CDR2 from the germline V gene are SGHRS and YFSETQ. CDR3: CASSSRGQGDTEAFF. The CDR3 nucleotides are TGCGCCAGCAGCTCACGCGGACAGGGGGACACTGAAGCTTTCTTT. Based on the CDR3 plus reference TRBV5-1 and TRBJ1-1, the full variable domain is KAGVTQTPRYLIKTRGQQVTLSCSPISGHRSVSWYQQTPGQGLQFLFEYFSETQRNKGNFPGRFSGRQFSNSRSEMNVSTLELGDSALYLCASSSRGQGDTEAFFGQGTRLTVV.

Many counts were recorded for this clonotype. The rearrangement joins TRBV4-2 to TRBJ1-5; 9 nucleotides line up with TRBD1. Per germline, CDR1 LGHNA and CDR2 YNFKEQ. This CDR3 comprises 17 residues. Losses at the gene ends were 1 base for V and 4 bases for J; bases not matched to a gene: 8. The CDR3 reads CASSQGLATGGNQPQHF. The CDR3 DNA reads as TGTGCCAGCAGCCAAGGGCTAGCGACAGGGGGTAATCAGCCCCAGCATTTT.

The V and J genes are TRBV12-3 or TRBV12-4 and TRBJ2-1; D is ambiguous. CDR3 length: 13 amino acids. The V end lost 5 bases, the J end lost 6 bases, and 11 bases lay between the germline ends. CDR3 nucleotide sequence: TGTGCCAGCAGTCCCTCGCTAGTCAATGAGCAGTTCTTC. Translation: CASSPSLVNEQFF.

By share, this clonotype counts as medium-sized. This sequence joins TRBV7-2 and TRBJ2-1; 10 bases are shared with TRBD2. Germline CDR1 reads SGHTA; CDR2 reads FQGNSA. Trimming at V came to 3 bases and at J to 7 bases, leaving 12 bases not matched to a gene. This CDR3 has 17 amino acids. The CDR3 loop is CASSFLVAGGRSNEQFF. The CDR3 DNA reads TGTGCCAGCAGCTTTCTTGTAGCGGGGGGCCGCTCAAATGAGCAGTTCTTC.

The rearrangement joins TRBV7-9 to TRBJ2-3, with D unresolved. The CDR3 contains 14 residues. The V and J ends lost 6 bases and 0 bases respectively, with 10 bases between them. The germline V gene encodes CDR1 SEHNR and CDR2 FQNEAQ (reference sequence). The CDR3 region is CASSLDHSTDTQYF. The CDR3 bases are TGTGCCAGCAGTCTGGACCATAGCACAGATACGCAGTATTTT.

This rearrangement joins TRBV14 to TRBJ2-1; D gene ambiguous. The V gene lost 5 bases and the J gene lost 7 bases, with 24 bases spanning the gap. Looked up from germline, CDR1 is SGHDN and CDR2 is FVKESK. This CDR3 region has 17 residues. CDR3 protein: CASSARRLAVSRNEQFF. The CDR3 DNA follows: TGTGCCAGCAGCGCCCGCAGGTTAGCCGTTTCAAGGAATGAGCAGTTCTTC.

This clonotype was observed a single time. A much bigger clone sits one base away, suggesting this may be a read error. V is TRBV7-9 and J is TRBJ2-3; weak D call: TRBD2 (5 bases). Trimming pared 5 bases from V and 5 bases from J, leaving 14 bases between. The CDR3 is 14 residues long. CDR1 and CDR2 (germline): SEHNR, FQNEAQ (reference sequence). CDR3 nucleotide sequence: TGTGCCAGCAGCCCCGGACGAGAGGGAGATACGCAGTATTTT. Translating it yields CASSPGREGDTQYF.